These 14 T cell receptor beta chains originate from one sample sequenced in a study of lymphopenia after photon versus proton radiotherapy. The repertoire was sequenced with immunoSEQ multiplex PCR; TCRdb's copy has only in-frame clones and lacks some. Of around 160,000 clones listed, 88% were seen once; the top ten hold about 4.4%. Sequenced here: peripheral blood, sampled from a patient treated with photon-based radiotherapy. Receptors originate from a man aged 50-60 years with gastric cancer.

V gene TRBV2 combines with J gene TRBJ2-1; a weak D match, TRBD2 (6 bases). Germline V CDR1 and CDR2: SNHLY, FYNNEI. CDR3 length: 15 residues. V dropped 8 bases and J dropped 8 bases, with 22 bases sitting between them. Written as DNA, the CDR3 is TGTGCCAGCCGGCGGGGTAGCAGAATTGGCGATGAGCAGTTCTTC. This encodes CASRRGSRIGDEQFF.

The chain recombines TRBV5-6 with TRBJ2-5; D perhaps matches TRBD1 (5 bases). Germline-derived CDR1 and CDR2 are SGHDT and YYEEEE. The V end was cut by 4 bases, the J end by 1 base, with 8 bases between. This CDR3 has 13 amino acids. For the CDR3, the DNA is TGTGCCAGCAGCCTAAGGGGCCAAGAGACCCAGTACTTC. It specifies CASSLRGQETQYF.

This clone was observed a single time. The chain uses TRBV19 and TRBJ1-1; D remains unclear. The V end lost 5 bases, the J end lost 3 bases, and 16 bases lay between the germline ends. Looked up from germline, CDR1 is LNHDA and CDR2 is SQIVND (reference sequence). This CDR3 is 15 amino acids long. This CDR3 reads CASSPGLGSDTEAFF. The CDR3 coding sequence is TGTGCCAGTAGTCCTGGGTTAGGGAGCGACACTGAAGCTTTCTTT. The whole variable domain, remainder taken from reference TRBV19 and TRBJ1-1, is DGGITQSPKYLFRKEGQNVTLSCEQNLNHDAMYWYRQDPGQGLRLIYYSQIVNDFQKGDIAEGYSVSREKKESFPLTVTSAQKNPTAFYLCASSPGLGSDTEAFFGQGTRLTVV.

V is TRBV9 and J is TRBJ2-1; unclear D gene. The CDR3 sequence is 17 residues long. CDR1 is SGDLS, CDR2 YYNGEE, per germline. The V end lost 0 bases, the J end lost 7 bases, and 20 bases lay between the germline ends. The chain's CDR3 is CASSVGGRPSGLNEQFF. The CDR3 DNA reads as TGTGCCAGCAGCGTAGGTGGCCGTCCCTCGGGTTTGAATGAGCAGTTCTTC. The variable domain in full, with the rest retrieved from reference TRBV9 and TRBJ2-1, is DSGVTQTPKHLITATGQRVTLRCSPRSGDLSVYWYQQSLDQGLQFLIQYYNGEERAKGNILERFSAQQFPDLHSELNLSSLELGDSALYFCASSVGGRPSGLNEQFFGPGTRLTVL.

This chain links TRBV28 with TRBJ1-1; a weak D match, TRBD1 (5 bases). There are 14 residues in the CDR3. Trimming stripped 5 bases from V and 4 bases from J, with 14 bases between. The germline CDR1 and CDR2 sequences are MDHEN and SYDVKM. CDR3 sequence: CASSRRGGATEAFF. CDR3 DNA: TGTGCCAGCAGTCGGCGGGGGGGAGCCACTGAAGCTTTCTTT.

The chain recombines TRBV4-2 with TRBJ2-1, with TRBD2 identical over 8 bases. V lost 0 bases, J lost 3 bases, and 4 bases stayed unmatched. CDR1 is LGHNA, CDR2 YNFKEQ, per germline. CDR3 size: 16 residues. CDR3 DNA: TGTGCCAGCAGCCAAGATGTTACTAGCGGCTACAATGAGCAGTTCTTC. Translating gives CASSQDVTSGYNEQFF.

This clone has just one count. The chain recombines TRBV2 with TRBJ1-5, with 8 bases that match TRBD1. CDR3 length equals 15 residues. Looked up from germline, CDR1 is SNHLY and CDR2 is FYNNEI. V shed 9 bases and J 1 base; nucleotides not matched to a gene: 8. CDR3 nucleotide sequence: TGTGCCAGTAACCTGGACAGGGCCAGCAATCAGCCCCAGCATTTT. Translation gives CASNLDRASNQPQHF.

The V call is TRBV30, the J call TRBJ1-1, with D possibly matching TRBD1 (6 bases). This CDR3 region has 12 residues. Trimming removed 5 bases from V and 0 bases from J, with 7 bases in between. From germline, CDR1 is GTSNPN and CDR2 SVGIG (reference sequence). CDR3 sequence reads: CAWEGVNTEAFF. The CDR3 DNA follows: TGTGCCTGGGAGGGGGTGAACACTGAAGCTTTCTTT.

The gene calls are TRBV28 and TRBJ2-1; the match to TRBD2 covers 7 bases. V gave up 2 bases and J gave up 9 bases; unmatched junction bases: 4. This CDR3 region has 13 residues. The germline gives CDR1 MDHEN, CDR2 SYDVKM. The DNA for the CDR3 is TGTGCCAGCAGTTTAGGTGGGGAGGGTGAGCAGTTCTTC. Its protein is CASSLGGEGEQFF.

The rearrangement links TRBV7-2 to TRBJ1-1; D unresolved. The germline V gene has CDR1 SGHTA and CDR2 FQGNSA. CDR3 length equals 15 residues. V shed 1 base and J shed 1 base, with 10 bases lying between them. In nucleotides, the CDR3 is TGTGCCAGCAGCTTAGGGCATAGGGAGAACACTGAAGCTTTCTTT. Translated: CASSLGHRENTEAFF.

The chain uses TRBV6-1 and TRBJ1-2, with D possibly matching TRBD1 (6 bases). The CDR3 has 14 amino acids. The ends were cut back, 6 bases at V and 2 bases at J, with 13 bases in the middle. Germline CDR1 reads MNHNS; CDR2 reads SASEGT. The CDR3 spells CASSGNRVNYGYTF. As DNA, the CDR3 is TGTGCCAGCAGCGGGAACAGGGTAAACTATGGCTACACCTTC.

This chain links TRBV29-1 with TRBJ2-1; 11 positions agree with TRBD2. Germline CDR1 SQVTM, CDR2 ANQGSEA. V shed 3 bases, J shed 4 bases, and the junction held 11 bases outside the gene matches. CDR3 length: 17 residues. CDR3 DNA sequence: TGCAGCGTTGAGCCCCCAACTAGCGGGAGTCTTTACAATGAGCAGTTCTTC. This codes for CSVEPPTSGSLYNEQFF.

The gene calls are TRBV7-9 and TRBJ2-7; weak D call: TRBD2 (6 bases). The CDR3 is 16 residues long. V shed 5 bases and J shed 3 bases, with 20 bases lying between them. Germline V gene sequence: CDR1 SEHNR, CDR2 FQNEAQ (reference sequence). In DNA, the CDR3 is TGTGCCAGCAGCATTTCCGGGACTTCACTTAACTACGAGCAGTACTTC. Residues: CASSISGTSLNYEQYF.

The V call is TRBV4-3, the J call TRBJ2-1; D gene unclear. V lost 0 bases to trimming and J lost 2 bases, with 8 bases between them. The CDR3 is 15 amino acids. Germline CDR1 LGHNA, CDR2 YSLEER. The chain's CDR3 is CASSQDATAYNEQFF. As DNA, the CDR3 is TGCGCCAGCAGCCAAGATGCGACCGCCTACAATGAGCAGTTCTTC.